In this sample, the clone carrying this T cell receptor beta chain turned up a few times. Its specificity is not known. Investigators performed immunoSEQ version v3.0 at survey level. Using immunoSEQ multiplex PCR, the repertoire was profiled, and TCRdb retains in-frame clones only, with some absent. The sample records 20,000 to 25,000 clones, approximately 83% being singletons. This sample is part of a study of long-term antiretroviral therapy in people with HIV. The CDR3 runs 15 residues. Per germline, CDR1 SSHAT and CDR2 FNYEAQ (reference sequence). V gave up 5 bases and J gave up 1 base, with 14 bases separating them. Overall study findings and caveats: Clones that had undergone expansion before ART dominated the repertoire at all time points. In samples taken after ART, diversity increased but remained below transplant donor control levels.

V and J are TRBV7-7 and TRBJ1-1, with D unclear. This specimen was unsorted PBMCs, taken 1.2 years after starting antiretroviral therapy. This clonotype was obtained from a middle-aged woman with HIV. The CDR3 nucleotides read TGTGCCAGCAGCCCTCGGACCGGATCGAACACTGAAGCTTTCTTT. This gives the protein CASSPRTGSNTEAFF.